Following are 8 T cell receptor beta chains from one sample sequenced in a study of T cell repertoires in cytomegalovirus infection. TCRdb reprocessed the reads with MiXCR, giving one entry per CDR3 protein. Of 830,000 or so distinct CDR3 sequences in the sample, over 25% were seen once. These receptors have no known antigen. The source was cultured CD8+ T cells from PBMCs, collected from culture after CMV antigen stimulation. Receptors were obtained from a human donor in good health (CMV status not recorded). Some clones in this sample may be carry-over from other donors' samples.

CDR3 in DNA: TGTGCCAGCAGCCCACATAGCGGGGGGCCCGCCTACAATGAGCAGTTCTTC. Protein sequence: CASSPHSGGPAYNEQFF. This chain connects TRBV7-9 to TRBJ2-1; 10 bases agree with TRBD2. Unmatched junction bases numbered 9, after V lost 5 bases and J lost 2 bases. CDR1 SEHNR and CDR2 FQNEAQ come from the germline V gene (reference sequence). This CDR3 contains 17 residues.

This clonotype was seen a handful of times. The V gene is TRBV28, the J gene TRBJ2-1; D remains unclear. The CDR3 covers 14 residues. V was pared by 6 bases and J by 3 bases, with 12 bases between. CDR1 and CDR2 from the germline V gene are MDHEN and SYDVKM. The CDR3 sequence: CASSLQADYNEQFF. CDR3 DNA: TGTGCCAGCAGCCTTCAGGCAGACTACAATGAGCAGTTCTTC.

The chain combines TRBV13 with TRBJ2-7, with TRBD2 as a possible D gene (5 bases). CDR1 PRHDT and CDR2 FYEKMQ come from the germline V gene (reference sequence). There are 14 residues in the CDR3. V lost 0 bases to trimming and J lost 3 bases, with 9 bases between them. As DNA, the CDR3 is TGTGCCAGCAGCTTAGGAGCGGACTTCTACGAGCAGTACTTC. It encodes CASSLGADFYEQYF.

This clonotype appeared once. A much more abundant neighbour one base away suggests this may be a read error. The V and J genes are TRBV7-4 and TRBJ1-1; weak D call: TRBD1 (6 bases). The CDR3 sequence is 16 residues long. Germline assignment: CDR1 SGHVT and CDR2 SQSDAQ. The CDR3 region is CASSLSSGQTNTEASF. CDR3 coding DNA: TGTGCCAGCAGCTTATCGTCTGGACAGACGAACACTGAAGCTTCCTTT.

This sequence joins TRBV6-5 and TRBJ2-5; D not certain. In germline, CDR1 is MNHEY, CDR2 SVGAGI. The CDR3 has 12 amino acids. Trimming left V 7 bases short and J 3 bases short, with 9 bases between. CDR3 region: CASKGMEETQYF. The CDR3 coding sequence is TGTGCCAGCAAGGGAATGGAAGAGACCCAGTACTTC.

The chain uses TRBV7-9 and TRBJ2-7; 9 bases agree with TRBD1. Germline lookup yields CDR1 SEHNR and CDR2 FQNEAQ (reference sequence). The CDR3 is 15 residues long. V trimming: 3 bases; J trimming: 3 bases; junction bases outside the gene matches: 6. The CDR3 spells CASSFTGGADYEQYV. CDR3 in DNA: TGTGCCAGCAGCTTTACAGGGGGCGCAGACTACGAGCAGTACGTC.

This clonotype has ten or more counts. The genes are TRBV11-2 and TRBJ2-2; D assignment may be TRBD1 or TRBD2 (7 bases each). V was clipped by 0 bases and J by 5 bases, with 10 bases between them. This CDR3 region has 15 residues. Germline values: CDR1 SGHAT, CDR2 FQNNGV. CDR3 DNA: TGTGCCAGCAGCTTAGACAGGGGGGGGACCGGGGAGCTGTTTTTT. It codes for CASSLDRGGTGELFF.

This clonotype was detected many times. The chain is built from TRBV7-8 and TRBJ1-5, with D perhaps matching TRBD1 (5 bases). The V end was cut by 7 bases, the J end by 1 base, with 14 bases between. This CDR3 has 15 amino acids. Germline V CDR1 and CDR2: SGHVS, FQNEAQ. The CDR3 sequence is CASTPGATSNQPQHF. The DNA for the CDR3 is TGTGCCAGCACCCCTGGGGCGACGAGCAATCAGCCCCAGCATTTT.